This record looks at one T cell receptor (beta chain) sequence and its context. TCRdb analysed the RT-PCR reads with MiXCR anew, one entry per CDR3 protein. This sample has under 750,000 distinct CDR3 sequences; about an eighth occur once, and the top ten carry 10%. This specimen belongs to a study of response to subunit inactivated influenza vaccine. The sequence derives from a man aged 45-65 years who received an inactivated influenza vaccine. The sequences come from PBMCs from blood, collected on the day of vaccination.

Written as DNA, the CDR3 is TGCAGCGCCTCTACGGTCAAAGACACCGGGGAGCTGTTTTTT. Amino acid sequence: CSASTVKDTGELFF. The genes are TRBV29-1 and TRBJ2-2; D not certain. The CDR3 loop spans 14 amino acids. V was clipped by 7 bases and J by 3 bases, with 15 bases between them. Per the germline V gene, CDR1 is SQVTM and CDR2 is ANQGSEA.